This TCR beta chain was obtained from a study of blood T cell repertoires in COVID-19. In the study overall: The United States, Italy and Spain were the sources of the acute and convalescent COVID-19 samples. Sources were T cells, B-cell-depleted T cells, or PBMCs; the material itself was cDNA or gDNA.

V lost 0 bases, J lost 3 bases, and 2 bases stayed unmatched. CDR1 is SGHRS, CDR2 YFSETQ, per germline. The CDR3 runs 15 residues. The protocol was immunoSEQ multiplex PCR, while the TCRdb copy is restricted to in-frame clones and leaves out a portion. The sample lists fewer than 150,000 clones; around three quarters were seen once. The sequence derives from a man in his 70s with acute or convalescent COVID-19. The chain links TRBV5-1 to TRBJ2-3; 9 bases are shared with TRBD2. Sequenced material: peripheral blood. The CDR3 nucleotides are TGCGCCAGCAGCTTGGGGAGCGGGGGGACAGATACGCAGTATTTT. Protein product: CASSLGSGGTDTQYF.